The 21 T cell receptor beta chains given below trace back to one sample, sequenced in a study of T-cell reconstitution after alpha-beta-depleted transplantation in children. Preparation of the TCRbeta library used unique molecular identifiers. TCRdb re-called the PCR reads through MiXCR, storing one row per CDR3 protein. This sample carries about 980,000 distinct CDR3 sequences, about 31% of them seen once, and the ten largest clones take under 30%. Material: PBMCs, mostly from graft donor cells, obtained 360 days after TCRalphabeta/CD19-depleted stem cell transplant. The receptors shown here come from a boy younger than two who had a stem cell transplant for SCID, so the T cells may come from the graft donor.

This clonotype occurred many times. V and J are TRBV12-3 or TRBV12-4 and TRBJ2-7; 10 bases are shared with TRBD1. The trim removed 2 bases at V and 0 bases at J, leaving 1 base unmatched. The CDR3 loop spans 15 amino acids. The CDR3 region has the DNA TGTGCCAGCAGTTTACGGACAGGGGGCTCCTACGAGCAGTACTTC. Translated: CASSLRTGGSYEQYF.

Here the CDR3 reads CASSLGVRDTDTQYF. Written as DNA, the CDR3 is TGCGCCAGCAGCTTGGGCGTCAGAGACACAGATACGCAGTATTTT. This rearrangement joins TRBV5-1 to TRBJ2-3; D is undetermined. CDR1 SGHRS and CDR2 YFSETQ come from the germline V gene. The CDR3 covers 15 residues. V was clipped by 0 bases and J by 2 bases, with 10 bases between them.

There are a few counts of this clonotype. CDR3 sequence: CASSLGGGKGNEQFF. CDR3 nucleotides: TGCGCCAGCAGCCTAGGGGGGGGGAAGGGCAATGAGCAGTTCTTC. The chain recombines TRBV5-1 with TRBJ2-1, with D perhaps TRBD2 (7 bases). This CDR3 is 15 amino acids long. CDR1 SGHRS and CDR2 YFSETQ come from the germline V gene. V shed 4 bases and J shed 6 bases, with 17 bases lying between them.

The chain links TRBV28 to TRBJ2-7; D unresolved. The CDR3 sequence is 15 residues long. CDR1 and CDR2 (germline): MDHEN, SYDVKM. The ends were cut back, 3 bases at V and 1 base at J, with 13 bases in the middle. CDR3 in DNA: TGTGCCAGCAGTTTCGGGTCAATCGGTTCCTACGAGCAGTACTTC. Translated, it gives CASSFGSIGSYEQYF.

A few counts support this clonotype. The V gene is TRBV20-1, the J gene TRBJ1-2; D perhaps matches TRBD1 (5 bases). Germline loops: CDR1 DFQATT, CDR2 SNEGSKA (reference sequence). V shed 5 bases and J shed 4 bases, with 14 bases lying between them. The CDR3 contains 13 residues. CDR3 nucleotides: TGCAGTGCTGACCCGGGACGGGGCTATGGCTACACCTTC. This gives the protein CSADPGRGYGYTF.

The chain links TRBV7-8 to TRBJ1-1; D is uncertain. The CDR3 runs 14 residues. The germline CDR1 and CDR2 sequences are SGHVS and FQNEAQ. The V end lost 5 bases, the J end lost 3 bases, and 13 bases lay between the germline ends. The chain's CDR3 is CASSGRSHYTEAFF. The CDR3 bases are TGTGCCAGCAGCGGAAGATCCCACTACACTGAAGCTTTCTTT. Looking up the rest from reference TRBV7-8 and TRBJ1-1 gives the full variable domain: GAGVSQSPRYKVAKRGQDVALRCDPISGHVSLFWYQQALGQGPEFLTYFQNEAQLDKSGLPSDRFFAERPEGSVSTLKIQRTQQEDSAVYLCASSGRSHYTEAFFGQGTRLTVV.

This clonotype was counted ten times or more. The rearrangement joins TRBV24-1 to TRBJ2-5, with TRBD2 matching over 7 bases. The ends lost 0 bases at V and 2 bases at J; junction bases unmatched: 2. Germline lookup yields CDR1 KGHDR and CDR2 SFDVKD. The CDR3 loop spans 15 amino acids. CDR3 sequence reads: CATSDLRGDQETQYF. The DNA for the CDR3 is TGTGCCACCAGTGATTTGCGGGGGGATCAAGAGACCCAGTACTTC.

V gene TRBV2 combines with J gene TRBJ2-3; no clear D. This CDR3 has 12 amino acids. Between the trimmed V and J ends, which lost 6 bases and 3 bases, there was a span of 7 bases. Germline V lookup: CDR1 SNHLY, CDR2 FYNNEI. The CDR3 region is CASRETTDTQYF. In DNA form, the CDR3 reads TGTGCCAGCAGGGAGACTACAGATACGCAGTATTTT.

The rearrangement uses TRBV9 and TRBJ2-3, with a tentative D call TRBD2 (5 bases). CDR3 length: 14 residues. Trimming shortened V by 4 bases and J by 5 bases, and 14 bases separated the two germline ends. The germline V gene has CDR1 SGDLS and CDR2 YYNGEE. The CDR3 coding sequence is TGTGCCAGCAGCCTCCGGACTTTGCAAGATACGCAGTATTTT. This sequence encodes CASSLRTLQDTQYF.

The rearrangement uses TRBV5-5 and TRBJ2-1; 7 bases are shared with TRBD1. V trimming: 0 bases; J trimming: 6 bases; junction bases outside the gene matches: 6. The CDR3 contains 15 residues. Germline loops: CDR1 SGHKS, CDR2 YYEKEE (reference sequence). The CDR3 DNA follows: TGTGCCAGCAGCTTGGGATGGGACAGTTCCAATGAGCAGTTCTTC. It translates to CASSLGWDSSNEQFF.

This clonotype has more than one count but fewer than ten. The genes are TRBV4-2 and TRBJ2-7; 7 bases map to TRBD2. CDR3 length: 16 amino acids. The germline V gene has CDR1 LGHNA and CDR2 YNFKEQ. V shed 0 bases, J shed 0 bases, and the junction held 5 bases outside the gene matches. DNA of the CDR3: TGTGCCAGCAGCCAAGATACCACGGGGGGCTCCTACGAGCAGTACTTC. As protein: CASSQDTTGGSYEQYF.

The chain links TRBV27 to TRBJ2-7; TRBD1 might be the D (6 bases). The germline V gene encodes CDR1 MNHEY and CDR2 SMNVEV (reference sequence). Trimming cost V 0 bases and J 4 bases, with 16 bases left between them. This CDR3 is built from 16 residues. The CDR3 region has the DNA TGTGCCAGCAGTTTATCCAGGGGAGCGTTGATTTACGAGCAGTACTTC. The encoded protein is CASSLSRGALIYEQYF.

The CDR3 region has the DNA TGCAGTGCTAGTCATGGGACTTCGTTCGAGGGAAAACTGTTTTTT. Encoded protein: CSASHGTSFEGKLFF. The chain combines TRBV20-1 with TRBJ1-4, with D possibly being TRBD1 (5 bases). CDR1 is DFQATT, CDR2 SNEGSKA, per germline (reference sequence). The germline V and J ends were trimmed by 3 bases and 10 bases, with 21 bases remaining between them. This CDR3 is 15 amino acids long.

The chain employs TRBV5-1 and TRBJ1-6; 8 positions match TRBD1. The CDR3 is 15 residues long. Germline trimming cut 7 bases from V and 7 bases from J; bases unmatched to any gene: 10. Per germline, CDR1 SGHRS and CDR2 YFSETQ. The DNA for the CDR3 is TGCGCCAGCTCCGGGGGACAGGTGGACAATTCACCCCTCCACTTT. Amino acids: CASSGGQVDNSPLHF.

V and J are TRBV20-1 and TRBJ2-1; maybe TRBD2 (6 bases). CDR1 is DFQATT, CDR2 SNEGSKA, per germline (reference sequence). This CDR3 is 14 amino acids long. V was shortened by 4 bases and J by 5 bases, with 15 bases between the two germline ends. The CDR3 sequence: CSANEGRGDNEQFF. CDR3 nucleotide sequence: TGCAGTGCTAATGAGGGGCGCGGGGACAATGAGCAGTTCTTC.

Only a few counts were recorded for this clonotype. V is TRBV29-1 and J is TRBJ1-1; no clear D gene. Germline CDR1 is SQVTM and CDR2 is ANQGSEA. V lost 4 bases and J lost 0, with 9 bases in between. This CDR3 is built from 13 residues. CDR3 region: CSVGSLMNTEAFF. In DNA, the CDR3 is TGCAGCGTTGGAAGCCTAATGAACACTGAAGCTTTCTTT.

This clonotype was observed a few times. The chain combines TRBV12-3 or TRBV12-4 with TRBJ2-1; D is ambiguous. V lost 1 base, J lost 8 bases, and 9 bases lay in between. CDR3 size: 13 residues. This CDR3 reads CASSLVRGYEQFF. The CDR3 DNA reads as TGTGCCAGCAGTTTAGTCCGTGGGTATGAGCAGTTCTTC.

J is TRBJ2-1 and V is TRBV20-1; no clear D gene. Trimming pared 6 bases from V and 12 bases from J, leaving 15 bases between. Germline CDR1 and CDR2: DFQATT and SNEGSKA (reference sequence). The CDR3 length is 11 residues. CDR3 coding DNA: TGCAGTGCCATCTTAGATCGTTGGCAGTTCTTC. Its protein is CSAILDRWQFF.

There are a few counts of this clonotype. The V gene is TRBV12-3 or TRBV12-4, the J gene TRBJ2-4, with D unclear. The CDR3 covers 12 residues. Trimming left V 6 bases short and J 5 bases short, with 8 bases between. This CDR3 reads CASSDGQNIQYF. In DNA form, the CDR3 reads TGTGCCAGCAGCGACGGGCAAAACATTCAGTACTTC.

In its sample, this clonotype was seen many times. The junction differs from germline at one of its ends, possibly a read error. The gene calls are TRBV11-2 and TRBJ2-5; D gene uncertain. Germline CDR1 SGHAT, CDR2 FQNNGV. CDR3 length: 14 residues. As DNA, the CDR3 is TGTGCCAGCTGCTTCGCCGACATCCAAGAGACCCAGTACTTC. Residues: CASCFADIQETQYF.

The chain couples TRBV4-1 to TRBJ1-1; D not certain. There are 13 residues in the CDR3. V was cut by 0 bases and J by 10 bases, with 12 bases left in between. Germline V gene lookup returns CDR1 MGHRA and CDR2 YSYEKL. The CDR3 DNA sequence: TGCGCCAGCAGCCAAGAAGGTTCCGAACGAGCTTTCTTT. Amino acid sequence: CASSQEGSERAFF.